These T cell receptor beta chains were read from a single sample in a study of blood T cell repertoires in COVID-19. Clones were read by immunoSEQ multiplex PCR, and TCRdb kept only the in-frame ones, dropping some. This table has 90,000 to 140,000 clones, roughly 80% appearing once. What was sequenced was peripheral blood. The receptors shown here come from a woman aged 70-85 years with acute or convalescent COVID-19. Both conserved end residues are part of each CDR3. A D gene is named only where the DNA matches it firmly. Some rows have no size entry. The others give once, few or many, or a class for an expanded clone.

j_gene: TRBJ2-3; d_gene: TRBD2; abundance: many; v_gene: TRBV3-1/TRBV3-2; CDR3aa: CASSQTSAGGQDTQYF; CDR3nt: TGTGCCAGCAGCCAAACCTCAGCGGGGGGGCAGGATACGCAGTATTTT
j_gene: TRBJ2-5; d_gene: -; abundance: once; v_gene: TRBV5-1; CDR3aa: CASSYAVGQETQYF; CDR3nt: TGCGCCAGCAGCTACGCGGTTGGCCAAGAGACCCAGTACTTC
j_gene: TRBJ1-2; d_gene: -; abundance: once; v_gene: TRBV4-1; CDR3aa: CASSQPVTFSGYTF; CDR3nt: TGCGCCAGCAGCCAACCGGTGACATTTTCTGGCTACACCTTC
j_gene: TRBJ1-1; d_gene: -; abundance: many; v_gene: TRBV9; CDR3aa: CASSVTSGFGEAFF; CDR3nt: TGTGCCAGCAGCGTAACTTCCGGTTTTGGTGAAGCTTTCTTT
j_gene: TRBJ1-2; d_gene: TRBD1; abundance: -; v_gene: TRBV27; CDR3aa: CASSFTGTGPANYGYTF; CDR3nt: TGTGCCAGCAGTTTCACCGGGACAGGGCCAGCTAACTATGGCTACACCTTC
j_gene: TRBJ2-3; d_gene: TRBD1; abundance: -; v_gene: TRBV6-2/TRBV6-3; CDR3aa: CASSDTGGASTDTQYF; CDR3nt: TGTGCCAGCAGTGATACAGGGGGCGCAAGCACAGATACGCAGTATTTT
j_gene: TRBJ1-6; d_gene: TRBD1; abundance: -; v_gene: TRBV10-3; CDR3aa: CAIRWQGDSPLHF; CDR3nt: TGTGCCATCAGGTGGCAGGGGGATTCACCCCTCCACTTT
j_gene: TRBJ1-6; d_gene: -; abundance: -; v_gene: TRBV19; CDR3aa: CATSPADNSPLHF; CDR3nt: TGTGCCACCTCCCCCGCGGATAATTCACCCCTCCACTTT
j_gene: TRBJ1-2; d_gene: TRBD1; abundance: -; v_gene: TRBV7-9; CDR3aa: CASRHGQGIGYTF; CDR3nt: TGTGCCAGCAGACATGGACAGGGGATAGGCTACACCTTC
j_gene: TRBJ1-4; d_gene: -; abundance: once; v_gene: TRBV5-1; CDR3aa: CASRQGFGTNEKLFF; CDR3nt: TGCGCCAGCAGACAGGGATTCGGTACTAATGAAAAACTGTTTTTT
j_gene: TRBJ2-5; d_gene: TRBD1; abundance: -; v_gene: TRBV11-2; CDR3aa: CASSQSAGGETQYF; CDR3nt: TGTGCCAGCAGCCAGTCCGCAGGGGGAGAGACCCAGTACTTC
j_gene: TRBJ1-1; d_gene: -; abundance: -; v_gene: TRBV12-3/TRBV12-4; CDR3aa: CASSSRTARAFF; CDR3nt: TGTGCCAGCAGTTCAAGGACTGCAAGAGCTTTCTTT
j_gene: TRBJ2-3; d_gene: -; abundance: -; v_gene: TRBV18; CDR3aa: CASSLLSGTGTTDTQYF; CDR3nt: TGTGCCAGCTCACTCCTCAGCGGAACAGGGACCACAGATACGCAGTATTTT
j_gene: TRBJ2-2; d_gene: TRBD1; abundance: -; v_gene: TRBV7-2; CDR3aa: CASTIQQGSGSLNTGELFF; CDR3nt: TGTGCCAGCACCATACAACAGGGGTCAGGGTCTTTGAACACCGGGGAGCTGTTTTTT
j_gene: TRBJ2-1; d_gene: -; abundance: few; v_gene: TRBV5-1; CDR3aa: CASSLRLEAYNEQFF; CDR3nt: TGCGCCAGCAGCTTGCGCCTAGAGGCTTACAATGAGCAGTTCTTC
j_gene: TRBJ2-2; d_gene: -; abundance: -; v_gene: TRBV28; CDR3aa: CASKNPGISGELFF; CDR3nt: TGTGCCAGCAAGAATCCCGGGATAAGCGGGGAGCTGTTTTTT
j_gene: TRBJ1-5; d_gene: -; abundance: few; v_gene: TRBV5-8; CDR3aa: CASSTGGFVQGGQPQHF; CDR3nt: TGTGCCAGCAGCACGGGGGGGTTCGTACAGGGAGGTCAGCCCCAGCATTTT
j_gene: TRBJ1-2; d_gene: TRBD1; abundance: -; v_gene: TRBV29-1; CDR3aa: CSVAAGGNYGYTF; CDR3nt: TGCAGCGTTGCGGCAGGGGGAAACTATGGCTACACCTTC
j_gene: TRBJ1-4; d_gene: TRBD1; abundance: -; v_gene: TRBV3-1/TRBV3-2; CDR3aa: CASSNRQGYEKLFF; CDR3nt: TGTGCCAGCAGCAATCGACAGGGGTATGAAAAACTGTTTTTT
j_gene: TRBJ1-5; d_gene: -; abundance: -; v_gene: TRBV7-2; CDR3aa: CASSPDLGGKDQPQHF; CDR3nt: TGTGCCAGCAGCCCCGATCTGGGGGGTAAGGATCAGCCCCAGCATTTT
j_gene: TRBJ1-2; d_gene: -; abundance: -; v_gene: TRBV18; CDR3aa: CASSPRDKGGSRGYTF; CDR3nt: TGTGCCAGCTCACCACGAGACAAGGGAGGATCCCGTGGCTACACCTTC
j_gene: TRBJ2-2; d_gene: -; abundance: -; v_gene: TRBV28; CDR3aa: CASSLGAGHTGELFF; CDR3nt: TGTGCCAGCAGTTTGGGAGCGGGCCACACCGGGGAGCTGTTTTTT
j_gene: TRBJ2-3; d_gene: TRBD2; abundance: -; v_gene: TRBV9; CDR3aa: CASTRWATSAAHTQYF; CDR3nt: TGTGCCAGCACCAGATGGGCGACTAGCGCCGCCCATACGCAGTATTTT
j_gene: TRBJ1-1; d_gene: -; abundance: -; v_gene: TRBV7-8; CDR3aa: CASSLSGRGAEAFF; CDR3nt: TGTGCCAGCAGCTTATCGGGTCGGGGGGCTGAAGCTTTCTTT